The TCR beta chain described here comes from a study of beta chain features in type 1 diabetes. The study, taken as a whole, reports: Shortening that was moderate but significant affected the TCRB CDR3s of Type 1 diabetes patients in all four CD4+ subsets.

This CDR3 is built from 15 residues. CDR1 is GTSNPN, CDR2 SVGIG, per germline (reference sequence). Every donor provided one heparinised blood draw, which averaged approximately 100 mL. Populations obtained by sorting all exceeded 95% purity. All of the isolated RNA was reverse transcribed, so expressed TCRB transcripts were sequenced. TCRdb keeps only in-frame clones here, not all; method: immunoSEQ multiplex PCR. The sample includes about 620,000 clones, around a sixth of them seen just once. In the case of this clone: Its antigen is unidentified.

This TCR was sampled from a man younger than 35 in good health. This chain connects TRBV30 to TRBJ2-5, with TRBD1 matching 10 bases. The J call may be mistaken, given a closer DNA end match to TRBJ2-7. The sample comprised naive CD4+ T cells from blood. Here the CDR3 DNA reads TGTGCCTGGGGGGGCCCCGGGACAGGGGTCCACGAGCAGTACTTC. Protein product: CAWGGPGTGVHEQYF.